Each of the 19 T cell receptor beta chains below was sequenced from the same sample in a study of T cells in Graves' hyperthyroidism and ophthalmopathy. Amplification of TCR beta CDR3 regions was performed using RNA transcripts as template. The TCR CDR3 was amplified in a first-round RT-PCR using the HTBI primer set. One entry per CDR3 protein, called by TCRdb with MiXCR from the multiplex PCR reads. The repertoire consists of around 600,000 distinct CDR3 sequences, with over 40% occurring once and the leading ten covering under 8%. The sequenced material came from peripheral blood or thyroid tissue (not recorded which). Receptors originate from an adult man with Graves' disease, either hyperthyroidism or ophthalmopathy (not recorded which).

The CDR3: CASSPPDRDANYGYTF. CDR3 DNA sequence: TGTGCCAGCTCACCGCCTGACAGGGATGCTAACTATGGCTACACCTTC. This chain connects TRBV7-8 to TRBJ1-2; 7 nucleotides line up with TRBD1. V lost 8 bases, J lost 0 bases, and 12 bases stayed unmatched. The CDR3 contains 16 residues. CDR1 is SGHVS and CDR2 is FQNEAQ in the germline V gene.

V usage is TRBV12-3 or TRBV12-4 and J usage is TRBJ2-5; maybe TRBD2 (6 bases). Trimming cost V 6 bases and J 9 bases, with 17 bases left between them. The CDR3 runs to 13 residues. CDR3 nucleotides: TGTGCCAGCAGCCCAGAGCTCGGGGAGGCCCAGTACTTC. Protein: CASSPELGEAQYF.

V usage is TRBV19 and J usage is TRBJ1-1, with D perhaps matching TRBD1 (6 bases). This CDR3 is 13 amino acids long. Looked up from germline, CDR1 is LNHDA and CDR2 is SQIVND (reference sequence). Deletions cut 6 bases from V and 5 bases from J, with 13 bases between. The CDR3 is CASREQGRTEAFF. CDR3 coding DNA: TGTGCCAGTAGGGAGCAGGGGAGGACTGAAGCTTTCTTT.

This clonotype has at least ten counts. The gene calls are TRBV14 and TRBJ1-5; D gene ambiguous. V was pared by 1 base and J by 3 bases, with 4 bases between. CDR1 SGHDN and CDR2 FVKESK come from the germline V gene. The CDR3 is 13 residues long. The CDR3: CASSQAVNQPQHF. CDR3 in DNA: TGTGCCAGCAGCCAAGCGGTCAATCAGCCCCAGCATTTT.

The gene calls are TRBV25-1 and TRBJ2-5, with TRBD1 identical over 12 bases. The J segment lost 5 bases and the V segment lost 6 bases, leaving 10 bases of the junction unmatched. CDR1 MGHDK and CDR2 SYGVNS come from the germline V gene. The CDR3 is made up of 16 amino acids. The CDR3 region has the DNA TGTGCCAGCAGCCGCCAGGGGACAGGGGGCATGGAGACCCAGTACTTC. It specifies CASSRQGTGGMETQYF.

This clonotype was recorded a few times. This chain uses TRBV10-3 with TRBJ2-2; no definite D call. The germline CDR1 and CDR2 sequences are ENHRY and SYGVKD. Trimming removed 5 bases at V and 1 base at J, with 11 bases between. The CDR3 has 15 amino acids. The CDR3 DNA sequence: TGTGCCATCAGTCCTGAGGTACTGAACACCGGGGAGCTGTTTTTT. It is translated as CAISPEVLNTGELFF.

This clonotype was observed at least ten times. The junction and the germline gene differ at one end; a read error may be behind it. This sequence joins TRBV7-7 and TRBJ2-5; the D call may be TRBD1 or TRBD2 (6 bases each). Germline V gene sequence: CDR1 SSHAT, CDR2 FNYEAQ (reference sequence). The CDR3 covers 16 residues. Here the CDR3 reads CASSLSPGEVGETQYF. CDR3 DNA: TGTGCTAGCAGCTTAAGTCCAGGGGAGGTAGGAGAGACCCAGTACTTC.

This clonotype was observed many times. V gene TRBV29-1 combines with J gene TRBJ1-2; D not resolved. There are 12 residues in the CDR3. V dropped 8 bases and J dropped 6 bases, with 16 bases sitting between them. CDR1 SQVTM and CDR2 ANQGSEA come from the germline V gene. The CDR3 loop reads CSTKSPINGYTF. The CDR3 DNA follows: TGCAGCACAAAAAGCCCTATAAATGGCTACACCTTC.

V is TRBV9 and J is TRBJ2-5; TRBD1 matches 10 bases. Germline CDR1 SGDLS, CDR2 YYNGEE. The junction had 21 bases not matched to a gene; V was cut back by 3 bases and J by 7 bases. The CDR3 loop spans 19 amino acids. The CDR3 region has the DNA TGTGCCAGCAGCGGAACCCGGGACAGGGGATCTGCGGTCGGAGGGACCCAGTACTTC. Translated, it gives CASSGTRDRGSAVGGTQYF.

This chain connects TRBV10-3 to TRBJ1-6; D might be TRBD1 (5 bases). Trimming shortened V by 2 bases and J by 10 bases, and 15 bases separated the two germline ends. CDR1 and CDR2 from the germline V gene are ENHRY and SYGVKD. This CDR3 contains 15 residues. Here the CDR3 reads CAISEAGVRGSPLHF. DNA of the CDR3: TGTGCCATCAGTGAGGCAGGTGTGAGGGGCTCACCCCTCCACTTT.

The V gene is TRBV29-1, the J gene TRBJ2-7; 8 bases agree with TRBD1. CDR3 size: 13 residues. After removal of 8 bases from V and 7 bases from J, the junction contained 13 bases not matched to a gene. CDR1 is SQVTM, CDR2 ANQGSEA, per germline. CDR3 sequence reads: CSLVGQGAREQYF. The CDR3 DNA follows: TGCAGCTTGGTCGGCCAGGGGGCACGGGAGCAGTACTTC.

This chain joins TRBV7-9 and TRBJ2-7; perhaps TRBD2 as D (5 bases). The tail of the sequence fits TRBJ2-1 better, so the J call may be wrong. CDR1 SEHNR and CDR2 FQNEAQ come from the germline V gene (reference sequence). This CDR3 has 13 amino acids. The DNA for the CDR3 is TGTGCCAGCAGCGTTGGACTGCACAATGAGCAGTTCTTC. Amino acids: CASSVGLHNEQFF.

On this clonotype itself: At one end the junction does not follow the germline gene, possibly because of a read error. This chain connects TRBV7-9 to TRBJ2-7; D is uncertain. CDR1 is SEHNR and CDR2 is FQNEAQ in the germline V gene (reference sequence). The length of the CDR3 is 13 residues. Here the CDR3 reads CASSQEVGYEQYF. The DNA of the CDR3 is TGCGCCAGCAGCCAAGAGGTTGGGTACGAGCAGTACTTC. Full variable domain (rest looked up from reference TRBV7-9 and TRBJ2-7): DTGVSQNPRHKITKRGQNVTFRCDPISEHNRLYWYRQTLGQGPEFLTYFQNEAQLEKSRLLSDRFSAERPKGSFSTLEIQRTEQGDSAMYLCASSQEVGYEQYFGPGTRLTVT.

The chain joins TRBV7-2 to TRBJ2-2; perhaps TRBD1 as D (5 bases). The germline V gene encodes CDR1 SGHTA and CDR2 FQGNSA. The CDR3 runs 16 residues. V was clipped by 2 bases and J by 2 bases, with 12 bases between them. In DNA form, the CDR3 reads TGTGCCAGCAGCTTATTCGGCAGGGTCAACACCGGGGAGCTGTTTTTT. Translation gives CASSLFGRVNTGELFF.

This chain links TRBV15 with TRBJ2-1, with D possibly being TRBD1 (5 bases). With 0 bases removed from V and 4 bases from J, the gap between germline ends came to 10 bases. Per the germline V gene, CDR1 is LNHNV and CDR2 is YYDKDF (reference sequence). This CDR3 is 15 amino acids long. CDR3 sequence (DNA): TGTGCCACCAGCAGAGACAGGGCCCTATACAATGAGCAGTTCTTC. Protein sequence: CATSRDRALYNEQFF.

The sample holds a few counts of this clonotype. The chain recombines TRBV12-3 or TRBV12-4 with TRBJ1-6, with a possible D match to TRBD1 (6 bases). V dropped 3 bases and J dropped 5 bases, with 14 bases sitting between them. This CDR3 comprises 16 residues. The CDR3 sequence is CASSLRRGGDNSPLHF. The CDR3 DNA is TGTGCCAGCAGTTTGAGGCGGGGGGGCGATAATTCACCCCTCCACTTT.

The V gene is TRBV29-1, the J gene TRBJ1-2; 9 bases align to TRBD1. Germline CDR1 and CDR2: SQVTM and ANQGSEA. The CDR3 loop spans 13 amino acids. The ends lost 7 bases at V and 6 bases at J; junction bases unmatched: 9. As DNA, the CDR3 is TGCAGCGCCAGGACAGGGGAGTCCCATGGCTACACCTTC. This sequence encodes CSARTGESHGYTF.

The genes are TRBV25-1 and TRBJ1-1, with D maybe TRBD1 (6 bases). Germline V CDR1 and CDR2: MGHDK, SYGVNS. The CDR3 length is 13 residues. Trimming took 4 bases from V and 4 from J, leaving 10 bases between them. Here the CDR3 reads CASSGNRATEAFF. For the CDR3, the DNA is TGTGCCAGCAGTGGGAACAGGGCCACTGAAGCTTTCTTT.

In its sample, this clonotype was seen a few times. The V gene is TRBV2, the J gene TRBJ1-6, with a possible D match to TRBD1 (5 bases). CDR3 length: 16 amino acids. V was trimmed by 8 bases and J by 9 bases, leaving 23 bases between them. Germline V gene lookup returns CDR1 SNHLY and CDR2 FYNNEI. The CDR3 sequence: CASGSGRVRGVSPLHF. DNA for the CDR3: TGTGCCAGCGGCTCGGGCAGGGTTCGCGGTGTTTCACCCCTCCACTTT.